A selection of T cell receptor beta chains follows, all from one sample in a study of T cell clones after liver transplantation. Profiled with immunoSEQ multiplex PCR; TCRdb holds only in-frame clones, not every one. The top ten hold over 8% of the sample, which has tens of thousands of clones, 60% to 80% seen once. The specimen comprised CD4+ T cells from blood, sampled at the 22-month timepoint. These receptors came from a human patient who received a liver transplant. Some T cells may arise from the graft donor. The CDR3 runs from the conserved cysteine through the conserved F or W. The order of the fields is CDR3 DNA, CDR3 protein, clone size, D gene, J gene, V gene. A D gene is named only where the DNA matches it firmly. The size entry is marked missing in some rows and otherwise reads once, few, many or a size class.

DNA: TGTGCCAGCAGGTCCGCAACAGGACGAAAACTGTTTTTT
CDR3: CASRSATGRKLFF
size: -
D: -
J: TRBJ1-4
V: TRBV7-9

DNA: TGTGCCAGCCATGACAGGGGCGGTGGTGAAAAACTGTTTTTT
CDR3: CASHDRGGGEKLFF
size: -
D: TRBD1
J: TRBJ1-4
V: TRBV6-1

DNA: TGTGCCAGCAGCCTAGGCGGGGGGCGATATGAGCAGTTCTTC
CDR3: CASSLGGGRYEQFF
size: -
D: TRBD2
J: TRBJ2-1
V: TRBV7-8

DNA: TGTGCCAGCAGCTTAGGTGCCTTAGGCAACATTCAGTACTTC
CDR3: CASSLGALGNIQYF
size: few
D: -
J: TRBJ2-4
V: TRBV7-2

DNA: TGTGCCAGCAGTGAAACGACAGGGGGGTCCTACAATGAGCAGTTCTTC
CDR3: CASSETTGGSYNEQFF
size: -
D: TRBD1
J: TRBJ2-1
V: TRBV25-1

DNA: TGTGCCAGCAGCCAAGAACTAGCGGGGGGCTGGGACACCGGGGAGCTGTTTTTT
CDR3: CASSQELAGGWDTGELFF
size: few
D: TRBD2
J: TRBJ2-2
V: TRBV4-2

DNA: TGTGCCAGCAGCGCTGGACTAGCGGGGTGGCAAGAGACCCAGTACTTC
CDR3: CASSAGLAGWQETQYF
size: -
D: TRBD2
J: TRBJ2-5
V: TRBV14

DNA: TGTGCCAGAAGCTTGTTTTTGGACAGGGGCGCTTTCTTT
CDR3: CARSLFLDRGAFF
size: -
D: TRBD1
J: TRBJ1-1
V: TRBV5-3

DNA: TGTGCCAGCCTTGGCGGTAGGGAGCAGTACTTC
CDR3: CASLGGREQYF
size: medium-sized
D: -
J: TRBJ2-7
V: TRBV2

DNA: TGTGCCTGGAGTGCAGGGGTGAGTACTGAAGCTTTCTTT
CDR3: CAWSAGVSTEAFF
size: -
D: -
J: TRBJ1-1
V: TRBV30

DNA: TGTGCCACCAGCAGAGATACGGGGCAAGAGACCCAGTACTTC
CDR3: CATSRDTGQETQYF
size: -
D: -
J: TRBJ2-5
V: TRBV15

DNA: TGCAGCGTTGGAAGGGACCCGAACACCGGGGAGCTGTTTTTT
CDR3: CSVGRDPNTGELFF
size: -
D: -
J: TRBJ2-2
V: TRBV29-1

DNA: TGCGCCAGCAGCTTGTCCGGGCTAGCCAAAAACATTCAGTACTTC
CDR3: CASSLSGLAKNIQYF
size: -
D: -
J: TRBJ2-4
V: TRBV5-1

DNA: TGTGCCAGCAGCTTTTCCGTAATCACAGATACGCAGTATTTT
CDR3: CASSFSVITDTQYF
size: -
D: -
J: TRBJ2-3
V: TRBV7-9

DNA: TGTGCCAGCAGCTTTGGTAGGATTGGCACTGAAGCTTTCTTT
CDR3: CASSFGRIGTEAFF
size: -
D: -
J: TRBJ1-1
V: TRBV5-4

DNA: TGTGCCAGCAGTTTTACAGGGAGCTCCTATAATTCACCCCTCCACTTT
CDR3: CASSFTGSSYNSPLHF
size: -
D: -
J: TRBJ1-6
V: TRBV2

DNA: TGTGCCAGCAGCCCGTTAGCGGGGGGGTACGAGCAGTACTTC
CDR3: CASSPLAGGYEQYF
size: -
D: TRBD2
J: TRBJ2-7
V: TRBV11-2

DNA: TGTGCCAGCTCACCACAGGCACCGGGCTCTGGAAACACCATATATTTT
CDR3: CASSPQAPGSGNTIYF
size: -
D: -
J: TRBJ1-3
V: TRBV18

DNA: TGTGCCAGCACCCAGCTCACAGGGGCTGGCAGCGAGACCCAGTACTTC
CDR3: CASTQLTGAGSETQYF
size: -
D: TRBD1
J: TRBJ2-5
V: TRBV7-8

DNA: TGTGCCAGCAGCTCGGAAAAGACAGCGCTCTATGGCTACACCTTC
CDR3: CASSSEKTALYGYTF
size: medium-sized
D: -
J: TRBJ1-2
V: TRBV21-1

DNA: TGTGCCAGCCCTCCAGACAGCCTCTATGGCTACACCTTC
CDR3: CASPPDSLYGYTF
size: -
D: -
J: TRBJ1-2
V: TRBV2

DNA: TGTGCCAGCAGTTCCTTATGGGCAGAAGGCAATCAGCCCCAGCATTTT
CDR3: CASSSLWAEGNQPQHF
size: -
D: -
J: TRBJ1-5
V: TRBV28

DNA: TGTGCCAGCAGTTACTCGGATCGGGGCCCCTACAATGAGCAGTTCTTC
CDR3: CASSYSDRGPYNEQFF
size: few
D: -
J: TRBJ2-1
V: TRBV6-5

DNA: TGTGCCAGCAGCCAAGGGACAGGGGAAGAGACCCAGTACTTC
CDR3: CASSQGTGEETQYF
size: -
D: TRBD1
J: TRBJ2-5
V: TRBV5-6

DNA: TGTGCCAGCAGCTTGGGGGACAGGGAAAACAATGAGCAGTTCTTC
CDR3: CASSLGDRENNEQFF
size: -
D: TRBD1
J: TRBJ2-1
V: TRBV13

DNA: TGTGCCAGCAGAGGACAGGGGCATTCACCCCTCCACTTT
CDR3: CASRGQGHSPLHF
size: few
D: TRBD1
J: TRBJ1-6
V: TRBV2

DNA: TGTGCCAGCAGTGAGGGCGTGAACACTGAAGCTTTCTTT
CDR3: CASSEGVNTEAFF
size: -
D: -
J: TRBJ1-1
V: TRBV2

DNA: TGTGCCAGTAGGCTTCAGGGCCAGGGGAATGAAAAACTGTTTTTT
CDR3: CASRLQGQGNEKLFF
size: once
D: -
J: TRBJ1-4
V: TRBV19

DNA: TGTGCCAGCAGTGCCGCGGGCCGGAGCAATCAGCCCCAGCATTTT
CDR3: CASSAAGRSNQPQHF
size: -
D: -
J: TRBJ1-5
V: TRBV6-6

DNA: TGTGCCAGTAGGCCGGGACAGGATAATTCACCCCTCCACTTT
CDR3: CASRPGQDNSPLHF
size: -
D: TRBD1
J: TRBJ1-6
V: TRBV19

DNA: TGTTCCACCGGCGGGGGGGCCTACACCGGGGAGCTGTTTTTT
CDR3: CSTGGGAYTGELFF
size: -
D: TRBD2
J: TRBJ2-2
V: TRBV28

DNA: TGTGCCAGCAGCCAAATCTATACACAGGCGATTAATGAAAAACTGTTTTTT
CDR3: CASSQIYTQAINEKLFF
size: -
D: -
J: TRBJ1-4
V: TRBV14

DNA: TGTGCCAGTAGTACCGAAAGCTATGGCTACACCTTC
CDR3: CASSTESYGYTF
size: -
D: -
J: TRBJ1-2
V: TRBV19

DNA: TGTGCCTGGAGTCGAGGGGGCGCAGGGGAGACCCAGTACTTC
CDR3: CAWSRGGAGETQYF
size: -
D: TRBD1
J: TRBJ2-5
V: TRBV30

DNA: TGTGCCAGCAGAGACGGGAGGAGAGATCGCGAGCAGTACTTC
CDR3: CASRDGRRDREQYF
size: -
D: TRBD2
J: TRBJ2-7
V: TRBV6-5

DNA: TGTGCCAGCAGCTTGGGACTAGCGGAAGAGACCCAGTACTTC
CDR3: CASSLGLAEETQYF
size: -
D: TRBD2
J: TRBJ2-5
V: TRBV11-2

DNA: TGTGCCAGCAGCTTAGATGATAGCACTGAAGCTTTCTTT
CDR3: CASSLDDSTEAFF
size: few
D: -
J: TRBJ1-1
V: TRBV7-8

DNA: TGTGCCAGTAGCGCCCGCCCGGGACACTTGAACACTGAAGCTTTCTTT
CDR3: CASSARPGHLNTEAFF
size: -
D: -
J: TRBJ1-1
V: TRBV19

DNA: TGTGCCAGCAGTACACGCAGATATCAGCCCCAGCATTTT
CDR3: CASSTRRYQPQHF
size: -
D: -
J: TRBJ1-5
V: TRBV28

DNA: TGTGCCAGCCTAGACGCCCGGGCAGAGAAATTAGTTAACTATGGCTACACCTTC
CDR3: CASLDARAEKLVNYGYTF
size: -
D: -
J: TRBJ1-2
V: TRBV28